This is a list of T cell receptor beta chains from one sample in a study of T cells in Graves' hyperthyroidism and ophthalmopathy. TCRdb used MiXCR to reprocess the multiplex PCR reads, holding one entry per CDR3 protein. The table has about 640,000 distinct CDR3 sequences, approximately 14% seen once. Sequencing used blood. Receptors were obtained from a woman aged 45-65 years with Graves' ophthalmopathy. The CDR3 runs from the conserved cysteine through the conserved F or W. Not every row has a clone size; where given, it reads once, few, many or a size class.

v_call,clone_size,j_call,cdr3_aa
TRBV5-4,many,TRBJ1-1,CASSPEQGNTEAFF
TRBV20-1,many,TRBJ2-3,CSARRGLAADTQYF
TRBV28,many,TRBJ1-2,CASSPDYGYTF
TRBV20-1,NA,TRBJ1-6,CSAKKDSGGPLHF
TRBV6-1,few,TRBJ2-4,CASLTRGGRGPLAKNIQYF
TRBV29-1,many,TRBJ2-7,CSVENPTGVYEQYF
TRBV6-2/TRBV6-3,NA,TRBJ1-5,CASNVTRASNQPQHF
TRBV18,many,TRBJ2-7,CASSPSEGSEQYF
TRBV28,many,TRBJ2-5,CASSLFTGDRGLGETQYF
TRBV28,many,TRBJ2-5,CASSPRGGTAIQETQYF
TRBV14,many,TRBJ2-7,CASTRGGTGHYEQYF
TRBV7-9,NA,TRBJ2-5,CASSFKDYQETQYF
TRBV6-2/TRBV6-3,NA,TRBJ2-7,CASSSAGRDIASYEQYF
TRBV10-3,NA,TRBJ1-1,CAISPRGLSGTEAFF
TRBV13,many,TRBJ2-2,CASSLGRLAGGSTGELFF
TRBV27,NA,TRBJ1-6,CASSFVRRDNSPLHF
TRBV11-2,NA,TRBJ2-5,CASRMDRIIETRYF
TRBV19,many,TRBJ1-5,CASTLEGTGGLQPQHF
TRBV7-2,many,TRBJ1-3,CASSSVTVAGNTIYF
TRBV12-3/TRBV12-4,many,TRBJ1-5,CASSLEEGSNQPQHF
TRBV7-8,NA,TRBJ2-4,CASSQYNQAKNIQYF
TRBV18,many,TRBJ2-5,CASSPGGRQETQYF
TRBV7-9,many,TRBJ1-1,CASSLRAGGTEAFF
TRBV12-3/TRBV12-4,few,TRBJ1-2,CASILKGERSNYGYTF
TRBV15,few,TRBJ2-1,CATSREGVGGRNEQFF
TRBV29-1,few,TRBJ2-7,CSVVWSLRSYEQYF
TRBV28,many,TRBJ2-7,CASSAWTSGSSYEQYF
TRBV7-3,many,TRBJ2-1,CASSLKRASGIDEQFF
TRBV18,many,TRBJ2-1,CASSPGTSVSNEQFF
TRBV19,NA,TRBJ2-7,CASSGQGLSYEQYF
TRBV9,NA,TRBJ1-2,CASSVAQGNYGYTF
TRBV28,NA,TRBJ2-1,CASSRQGPLNEQFF
TRBV12-5,NA,TRBJ2-2,CASGLQRETLGELFF
TRBV7-2,many,TRBJ2-3,CASSRQFPDTQYF
TRBV28,many,TRBJ2-5,CASSEQGAGKETQYF
TRBV5-1,many,TRBJ1-1,CASSLIPDGNTEAFF
TRBV2,many,TRBJ1-1,CASSDLTVNTEAFF
TRBV20-1,few,TRBJ2-6,CSARRGGLGGAGANVLTF
TRBV13,many,TRBJ2-2,CASSSRGQNTGELFF
TRBV24-1,NA,TRBJ2-1,CATSGQGRSEQFF
TRBV15,NA,TRBJ1-5,CATSTAGTGTQPHHF
TRBV7-9,NA,TRBJ2-1,CASSSTLAGDYNEQFF
TRBV28,many,TRBJ2-1,CASSPPMNEQFF
TRBV7-8,many,TRBJ1-1,CASSPVSRDIGEAFF
TRBV7-9,few,TRBJ2-4,CASSAHRGYSKNIQYF
TRBV6-1,few,TRBJ2-7,CVSSSGLAGVYEQYF
TRBV18,many,TRBJ2-7,CASSPTQGTLYEQYF
TRBV24-1,many,TRBJ2-1,CATSDFRRGAGDNEQFF
TRBV4-3,few,TRBJ2-2,CASSQDITGWSGELFF
TRBV12-3/TRBV12-4,many,TRBJ1-1,CASSFGQGARAFF